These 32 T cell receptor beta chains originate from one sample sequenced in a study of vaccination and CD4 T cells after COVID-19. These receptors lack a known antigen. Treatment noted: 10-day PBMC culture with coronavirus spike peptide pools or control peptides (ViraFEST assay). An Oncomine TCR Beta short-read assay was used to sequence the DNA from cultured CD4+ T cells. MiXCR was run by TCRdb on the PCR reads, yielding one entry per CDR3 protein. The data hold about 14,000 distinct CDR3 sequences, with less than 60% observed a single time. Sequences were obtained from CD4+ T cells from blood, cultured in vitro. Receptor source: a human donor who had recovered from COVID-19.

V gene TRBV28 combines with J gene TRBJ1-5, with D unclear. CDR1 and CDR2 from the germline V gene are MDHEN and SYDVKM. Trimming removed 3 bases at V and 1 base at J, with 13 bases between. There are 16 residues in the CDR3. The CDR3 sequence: CASSFPGIGSNQPQHF. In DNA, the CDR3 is TGTGCCAGCAGTTTCCCCGGGATTGGGAGCAATCAGCCCCAGCATTTT.

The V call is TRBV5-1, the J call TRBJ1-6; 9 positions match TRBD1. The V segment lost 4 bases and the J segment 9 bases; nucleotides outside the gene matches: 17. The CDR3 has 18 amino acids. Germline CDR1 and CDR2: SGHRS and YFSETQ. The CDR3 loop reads CASSVTGQGDPGGSPLHF. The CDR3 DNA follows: TGCGCCAGCAGCGTGACGGGACAGGGAGATCCTGGAGGTTCACCCCTCCACTTT.

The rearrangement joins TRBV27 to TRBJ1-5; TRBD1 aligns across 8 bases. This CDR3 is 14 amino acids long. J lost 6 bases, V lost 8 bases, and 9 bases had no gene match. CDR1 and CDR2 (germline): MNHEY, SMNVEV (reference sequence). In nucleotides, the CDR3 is TGTGCCAGCTCCACTGACAGGGGATCTCAGCCCCAGCATTTT. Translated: CASSTDRGSQPQHF.

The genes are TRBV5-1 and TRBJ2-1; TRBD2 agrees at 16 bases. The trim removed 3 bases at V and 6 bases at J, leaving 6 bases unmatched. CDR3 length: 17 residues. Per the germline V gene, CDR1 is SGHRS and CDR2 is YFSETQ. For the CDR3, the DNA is TGCGCCAGCAGCTGGGGGACTAGCGGGAGGGCGCGCAATGAGCAGTTCTTC. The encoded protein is CASSWGTSGRARNEQFF.

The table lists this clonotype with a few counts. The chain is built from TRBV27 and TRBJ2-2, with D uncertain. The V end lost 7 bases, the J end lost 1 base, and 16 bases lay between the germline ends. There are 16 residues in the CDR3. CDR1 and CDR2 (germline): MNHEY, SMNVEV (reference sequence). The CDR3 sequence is CASKVFSTGNTGELFF. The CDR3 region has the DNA TGTGCCAGCAAAGTCTTTTCGACGGGGAACACCGGGGAGCTGTTTTTT.

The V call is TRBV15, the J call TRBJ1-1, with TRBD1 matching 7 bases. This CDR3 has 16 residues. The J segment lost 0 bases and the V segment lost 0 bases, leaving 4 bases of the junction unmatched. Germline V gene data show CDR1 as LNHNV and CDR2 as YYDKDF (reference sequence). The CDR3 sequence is CATSRETGALNTEAFF. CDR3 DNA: TGTGCCACCAGCAGAGAAACAGGGGCCCTGAACACTGAAGCTTTCTTT.

DNA for the CDR3: TGTGCCAGCAGTTTGGAGCAGAATAAACAGCCCCAGCATTTT. It codes for CASSLEQNKQPQHF. The chain carries TRBV12-3 or TRBV12-4 and TRBJ1-5; no clear D gene. The CDR3 contains 14 residues. The V end lost 3 bases, the J end lost 7 bases, and 13 bases lay between the germline ends.

The CDR3 DNA reads TGTGCCAGCAGAGACACTCGAGGACAGGGGGCGCACGAGCAGTACTTC. Its protein product is CASRDTRGQGAHEQYF. The V and J genes are TRBV3-1 and TRBJ2-7; 11 nucleotides align to TRBD1. Trimming cost V 6 bases and J 5 bases; bases outside gene matches: 12. Germline-derived CDR1 and CDR2 are LGHDT and YNNKEL (reference sequence). This CDR3 is built from 16 residues.

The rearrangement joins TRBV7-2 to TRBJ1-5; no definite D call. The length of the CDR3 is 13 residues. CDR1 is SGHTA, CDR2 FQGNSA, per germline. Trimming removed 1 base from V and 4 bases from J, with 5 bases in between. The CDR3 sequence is CASSLDLNQPQHF. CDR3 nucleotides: TGTGCCAGCAGCTTAGATTTGAATCAGCCCCAGCATTTT. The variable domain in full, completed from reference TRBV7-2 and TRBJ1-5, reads GAGVSQSPSNKVTEKGKDVELRCDPISGHTALYWYRQSLGQGLEFLIYFQGNSAPDKSGLPSDRFSAERTGGSVSTLTIQRTQQEDSAVYLCASSLDLNQPQHFGDGTRLSIL.

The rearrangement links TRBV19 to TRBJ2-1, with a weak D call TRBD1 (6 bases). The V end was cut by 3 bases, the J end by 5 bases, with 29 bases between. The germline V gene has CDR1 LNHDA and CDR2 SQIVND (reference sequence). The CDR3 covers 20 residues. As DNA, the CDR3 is TGTGCCAGTAGTATTGCCCTGGTCTTACCGGGGACACGAGCCGACAATGAGCAGTTCTTC. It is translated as CASSIALVLPGTRADNEQFF.

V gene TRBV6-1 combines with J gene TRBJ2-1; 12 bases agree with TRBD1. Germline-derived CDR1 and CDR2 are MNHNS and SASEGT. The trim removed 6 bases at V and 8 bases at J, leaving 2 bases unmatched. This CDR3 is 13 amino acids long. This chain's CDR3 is CASRGQGADEQFF. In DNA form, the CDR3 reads TGTGCCAGCAGGGGACAGGGGGCCGATGAGCAGTTCTTC.

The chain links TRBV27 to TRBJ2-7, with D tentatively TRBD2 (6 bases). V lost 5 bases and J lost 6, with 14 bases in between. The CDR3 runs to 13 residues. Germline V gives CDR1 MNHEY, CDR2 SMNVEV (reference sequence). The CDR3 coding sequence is TGTGCCAGCAGTCCTAGATCCGGGGGCGAGCAGTACTTC. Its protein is CASSPRSGGEQYF.

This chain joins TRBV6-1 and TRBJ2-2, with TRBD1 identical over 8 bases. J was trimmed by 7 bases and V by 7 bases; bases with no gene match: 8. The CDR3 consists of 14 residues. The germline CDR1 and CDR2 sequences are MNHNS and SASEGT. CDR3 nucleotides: TGTGCCAGCAACGGACAGGGAAGAATCGGGGAGCTGTTTTTT. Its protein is CASNGQGRIGELFF.

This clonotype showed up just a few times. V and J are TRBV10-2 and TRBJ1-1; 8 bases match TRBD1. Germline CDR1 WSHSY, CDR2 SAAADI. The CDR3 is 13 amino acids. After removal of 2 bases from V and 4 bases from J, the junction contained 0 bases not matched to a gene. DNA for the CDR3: TGCGCCAGCAGTGAGGGACAGGGCACTGAAGCTTTCTTT. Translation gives CASSEGQGTEAFF.

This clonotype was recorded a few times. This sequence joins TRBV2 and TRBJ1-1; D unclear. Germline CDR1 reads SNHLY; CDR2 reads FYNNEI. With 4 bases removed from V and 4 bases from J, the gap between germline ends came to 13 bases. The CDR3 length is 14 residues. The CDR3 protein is CASSGGLRGTEAFF. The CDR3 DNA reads TGTGCCAGCAGTGGTGGACTGCGGGGCACTGAAGCTTTCTTT.

CDR3 protein: CASSFPDQETQYF. The CDR3 bases are TGTGCCAGCAGTTTTCCGGATCAGGAGACCCAGTACTTC. The chain recombines TRBV27 with TRBJ2-5, with no clear D. The V and J ends lost 3 bases and 5 bases respectively, with 10 bases between them. Germline V gene lookup returns CDR1 MNHEY and CDR2 SMNVEV (reference sequence). There are 13 residues in the CDR3.

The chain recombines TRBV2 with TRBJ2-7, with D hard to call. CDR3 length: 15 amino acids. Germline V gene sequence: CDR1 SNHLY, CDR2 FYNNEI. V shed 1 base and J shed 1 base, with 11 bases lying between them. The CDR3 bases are TGTGCCAGCAGTGAAGAAAGTAGCCTATCCTACGAGCAGTACTTC. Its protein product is CASSEESSLSYEQYF.

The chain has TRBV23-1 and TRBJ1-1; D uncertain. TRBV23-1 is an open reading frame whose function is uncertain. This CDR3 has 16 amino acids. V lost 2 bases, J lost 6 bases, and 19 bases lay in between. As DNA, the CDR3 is TGCGCCAGCAGTCAAGGGGATGTCCACCGGAGCTCTGAAGCTTTCTTT. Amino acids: CASSQGDVHRSSEAFF.

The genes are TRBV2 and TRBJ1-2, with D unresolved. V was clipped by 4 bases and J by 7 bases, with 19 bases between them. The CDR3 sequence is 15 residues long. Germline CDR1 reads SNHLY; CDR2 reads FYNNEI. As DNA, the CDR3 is TGTGCCAGCAGTGTTCTATTACAAGGGCCGGGTGGCTACACCTTC. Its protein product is CASSVLLQGPGGYTF.

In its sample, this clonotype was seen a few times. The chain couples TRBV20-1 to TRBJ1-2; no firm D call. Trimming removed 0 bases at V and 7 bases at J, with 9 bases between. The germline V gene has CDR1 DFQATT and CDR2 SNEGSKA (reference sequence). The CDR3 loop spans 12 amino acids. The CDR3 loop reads CSARDRAVGYTF. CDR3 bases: TGCAGTGCTAGAGATAGAGCGGTTGGCTACACCTTC.

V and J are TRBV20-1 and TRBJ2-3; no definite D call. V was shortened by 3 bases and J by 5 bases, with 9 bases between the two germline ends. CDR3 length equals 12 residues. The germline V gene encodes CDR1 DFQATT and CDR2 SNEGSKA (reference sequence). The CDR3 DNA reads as TGCAGTGCTAGTAAAACCCGAGATACGCAGTATTTT. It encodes CSASKTRDTQYF.

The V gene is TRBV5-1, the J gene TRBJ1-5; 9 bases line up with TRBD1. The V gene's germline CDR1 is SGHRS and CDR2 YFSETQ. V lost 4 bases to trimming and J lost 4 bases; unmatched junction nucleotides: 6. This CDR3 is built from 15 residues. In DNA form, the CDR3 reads TGCGCCAGCAGCCCAGACGGACAGGGGAATCAGCCCCAGCATTTT. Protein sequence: CASSPDGQGNQPQHF.

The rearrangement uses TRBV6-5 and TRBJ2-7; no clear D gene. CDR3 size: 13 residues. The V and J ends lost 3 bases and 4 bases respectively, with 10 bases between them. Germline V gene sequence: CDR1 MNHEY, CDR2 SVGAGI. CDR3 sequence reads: CASSYGTEYEQYF. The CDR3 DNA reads TGTGCCAGCAGTTATGGTACAGAGTACGAGCAGTACTTC.

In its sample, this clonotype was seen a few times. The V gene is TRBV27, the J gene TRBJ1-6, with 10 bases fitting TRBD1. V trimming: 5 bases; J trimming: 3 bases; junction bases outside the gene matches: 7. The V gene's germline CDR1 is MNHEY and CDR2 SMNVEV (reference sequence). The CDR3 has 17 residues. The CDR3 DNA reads TGTGCCAGCAGTAGAGTGGGACAGGGGATCTATAATTCACCCCTCCACTTT. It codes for CASSRVGQGIYNSPLHF.

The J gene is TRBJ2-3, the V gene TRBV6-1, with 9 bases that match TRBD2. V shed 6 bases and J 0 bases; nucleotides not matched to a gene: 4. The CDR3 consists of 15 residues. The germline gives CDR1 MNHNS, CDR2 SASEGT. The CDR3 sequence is CASRTTSGSTDTQYF. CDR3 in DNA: TGTGCCAGCAGAACGACTAGCGGTAGCACAGATACGCAGTATTTT.

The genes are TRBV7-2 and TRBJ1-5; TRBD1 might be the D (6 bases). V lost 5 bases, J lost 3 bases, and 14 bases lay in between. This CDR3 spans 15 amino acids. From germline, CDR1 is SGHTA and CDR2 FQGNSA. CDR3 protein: CASSKQGTNNQPQHF. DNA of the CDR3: TGTGCCAGCAGCAAACAGGGAACGAACAATCAGCCCCAGCATTTT.

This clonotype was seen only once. CDR3 in DNA: TGTGCCAGCAGTCAGGGGGCATGGGAGACCCAGTACTTC. Its protein is CASSQGAWETQYF. The genes are TRBV7-3 and TRBJ2-5, with 8 bases that match TRBD1. CDR1 SGHTA and CDR2 FQGTGA come from the germline V gene. The CDR3 consists of 13 residues. V dropped 6 bases and J dropped 5; count of bases not matched to a gene: 5.

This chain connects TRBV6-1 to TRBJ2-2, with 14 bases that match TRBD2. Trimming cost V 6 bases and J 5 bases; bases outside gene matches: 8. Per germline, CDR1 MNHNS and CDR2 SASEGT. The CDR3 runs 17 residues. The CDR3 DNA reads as TGTGCCAGCAGCCCCGTGGGACTAGCGGGAGTTACCGGGGAGCTGTTTTTT. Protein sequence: CASSPVGLAGVTGELFF.

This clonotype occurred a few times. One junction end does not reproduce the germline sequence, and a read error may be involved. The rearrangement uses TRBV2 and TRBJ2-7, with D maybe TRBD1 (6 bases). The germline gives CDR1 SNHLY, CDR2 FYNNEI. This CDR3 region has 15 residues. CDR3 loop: CANSEAGVTTYEQYF. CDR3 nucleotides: TGTGCCAACAGTGAAGCAGGGGTAACTACTTACGAGCAGTACTTC.

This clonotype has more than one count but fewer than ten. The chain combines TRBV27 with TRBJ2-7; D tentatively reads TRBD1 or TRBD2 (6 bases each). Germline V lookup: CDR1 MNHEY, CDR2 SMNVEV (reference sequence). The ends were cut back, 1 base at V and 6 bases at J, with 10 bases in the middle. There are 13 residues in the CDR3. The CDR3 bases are TGTGCCAGCAGTTTATTGGGGGGCCGCGAGCAGTACTTC. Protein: CASSLLGGREQYF.

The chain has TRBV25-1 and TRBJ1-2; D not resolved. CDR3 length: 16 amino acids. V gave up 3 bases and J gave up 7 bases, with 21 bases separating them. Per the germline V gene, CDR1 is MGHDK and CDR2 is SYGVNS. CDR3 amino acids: CASSEEGRPNASGYTF. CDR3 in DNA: TGTGCCAGCAGTGAGGAGGGCAGGCCTAACGCCAGTGGCTACACCTTC.

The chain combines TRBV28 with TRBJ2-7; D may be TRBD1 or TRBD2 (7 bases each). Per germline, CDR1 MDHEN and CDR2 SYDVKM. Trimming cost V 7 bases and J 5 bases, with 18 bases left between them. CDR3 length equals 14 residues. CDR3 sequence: CASNLGQAGDEQYF. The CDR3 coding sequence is TGTGCCAGCAACCTAGGACAGGCGGGAGACGAGCAGTACTTC.